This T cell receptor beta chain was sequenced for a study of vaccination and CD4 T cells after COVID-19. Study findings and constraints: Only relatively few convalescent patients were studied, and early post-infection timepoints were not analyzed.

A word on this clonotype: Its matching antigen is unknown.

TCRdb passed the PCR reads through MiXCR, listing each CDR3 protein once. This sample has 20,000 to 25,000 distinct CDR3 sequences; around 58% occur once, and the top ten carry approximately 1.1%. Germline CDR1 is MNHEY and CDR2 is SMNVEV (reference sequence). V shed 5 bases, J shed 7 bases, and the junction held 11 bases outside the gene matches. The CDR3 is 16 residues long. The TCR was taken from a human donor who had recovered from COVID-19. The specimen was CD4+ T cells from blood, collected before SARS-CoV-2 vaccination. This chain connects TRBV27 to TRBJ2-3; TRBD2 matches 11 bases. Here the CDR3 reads CASSGLAGGSLNTQYF. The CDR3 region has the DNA TGTGCCAGCAGTGGCCTAGCGGGAGGATCGTTAAATACGCAGTATTTT.